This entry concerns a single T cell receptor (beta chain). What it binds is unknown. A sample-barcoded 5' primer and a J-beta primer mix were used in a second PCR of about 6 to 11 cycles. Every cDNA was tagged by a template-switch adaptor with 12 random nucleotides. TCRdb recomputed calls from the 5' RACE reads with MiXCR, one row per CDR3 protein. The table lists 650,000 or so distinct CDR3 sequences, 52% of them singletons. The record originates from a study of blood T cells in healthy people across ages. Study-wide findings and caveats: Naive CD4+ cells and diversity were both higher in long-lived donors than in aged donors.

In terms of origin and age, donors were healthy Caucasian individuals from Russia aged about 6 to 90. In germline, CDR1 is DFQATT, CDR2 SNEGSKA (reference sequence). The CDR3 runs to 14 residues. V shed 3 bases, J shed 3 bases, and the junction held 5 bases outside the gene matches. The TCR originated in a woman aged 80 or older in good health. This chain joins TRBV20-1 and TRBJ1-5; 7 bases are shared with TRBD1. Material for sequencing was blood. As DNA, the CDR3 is TGCAGTGCTAGGAGGGGACAGAACAATCAGCCCCAGCATTTT. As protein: CSARRGQNNQPQHF.